This TCR beta chain was sequenced in a study of T cell clonality in common variable immunodeficiency. Overall study findings and caveats: What drives increased CVID clonality needs T cell subpopulation sequencing. CVID patient heterogeneity limited repertoire-clinical complication correlations.

The germline CDR1 and CDR2 sequences are LNHDA and SQIVND (reference sequence). This CDR3 spans 15 amino acids. Trimming took off 2 bases at V and 4 bases at J, with 15 bases between the two ends. This clone showed up many times. Its antigen is unknown. The read gets to within 3 residues of the CDR3 end, and the germline J gene fills in the rest. Assay used: immunoSEQ multiplex PCR; TCRdb lists only in-frame clones, some missing. The sample holds around 81,000 clones, and no clone turns up only once. The sequenced sample consisted of peripheral blood mononuclear cells. The TCR was taken from a person aged 18 to 75 in good health. The chain combines TRBV19 with TRBJ2-7; D could derive from TRBD1 or TRBD2 (6 bases each). This CDR3 is CASSIQGGTLYEQYF. The DNA read from the CDR3 is TGTGCCAGTAGTATACAGGGCGGGACATTATACGAG. The whole variable domain, remainder taken from reference TRBV19 and TRBJ2-7, is DGGITQSPKYLFRKEGQNVTLSCEQNLNHDAMYWYRQDPGQGLRLIYYSQIVNDFQKGDIAEGYSVSREKKESFPLTVTSAQKNPTAFYLCASSIQGGTLYEQYFGPGTRLTVT.